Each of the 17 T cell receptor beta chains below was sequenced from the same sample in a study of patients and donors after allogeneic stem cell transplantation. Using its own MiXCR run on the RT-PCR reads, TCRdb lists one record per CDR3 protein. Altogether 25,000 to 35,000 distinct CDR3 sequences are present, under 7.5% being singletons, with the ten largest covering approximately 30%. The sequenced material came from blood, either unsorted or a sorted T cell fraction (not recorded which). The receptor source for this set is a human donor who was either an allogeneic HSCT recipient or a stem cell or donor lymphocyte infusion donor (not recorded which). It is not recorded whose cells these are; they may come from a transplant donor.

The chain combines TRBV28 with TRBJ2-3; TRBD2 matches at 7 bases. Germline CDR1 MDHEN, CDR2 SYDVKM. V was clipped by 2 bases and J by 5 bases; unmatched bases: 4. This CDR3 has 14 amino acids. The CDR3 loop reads CASSLRLAIDTQYF. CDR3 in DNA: TGTGCCAGCAGTTTAAGACTAGCAATAGATACGCAGTATTTT.

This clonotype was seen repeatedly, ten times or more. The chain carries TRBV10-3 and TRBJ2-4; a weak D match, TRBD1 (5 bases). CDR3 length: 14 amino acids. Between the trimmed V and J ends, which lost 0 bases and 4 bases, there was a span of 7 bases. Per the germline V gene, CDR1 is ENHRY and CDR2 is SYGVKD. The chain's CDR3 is CAISESGLKNIQYF. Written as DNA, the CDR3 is TGTGCCATCAGTGAGTCGGGGCTGAAAAACATTCAGTACTTC.

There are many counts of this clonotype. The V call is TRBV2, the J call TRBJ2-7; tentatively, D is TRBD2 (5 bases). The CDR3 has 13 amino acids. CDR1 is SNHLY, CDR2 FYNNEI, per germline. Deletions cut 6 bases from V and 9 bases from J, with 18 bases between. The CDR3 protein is CASSEGPVLVQYF. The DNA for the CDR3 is TGTGCCAGCAGCGAGGGCCCAGTTCTTGTGCAGTACTTC.

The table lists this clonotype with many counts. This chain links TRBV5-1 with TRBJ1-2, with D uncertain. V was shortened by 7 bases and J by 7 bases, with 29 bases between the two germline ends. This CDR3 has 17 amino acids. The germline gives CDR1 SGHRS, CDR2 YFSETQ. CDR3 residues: CASGHGSVQLYGTGYTF. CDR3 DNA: TGCGCCAGCGGCCACGGGTCTGTACAGCTCTATGGTACTGGCTACACCTTC. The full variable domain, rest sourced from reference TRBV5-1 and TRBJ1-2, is KAGVTQTPRYLIKTRGQQVTLSCSPISGHRSVSWYQQTPGQGLQFLFEYFSETQRNKGNFPGRFSGRQFSNSRSEMNVSTLELGDSALYLCASGHGSVQLYGTGYTFGSGTRLTVV.

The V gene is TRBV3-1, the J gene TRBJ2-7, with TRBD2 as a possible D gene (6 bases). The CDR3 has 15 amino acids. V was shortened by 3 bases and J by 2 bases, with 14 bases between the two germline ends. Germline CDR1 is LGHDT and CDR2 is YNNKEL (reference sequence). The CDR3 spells CASSHLTSSPYEQYF. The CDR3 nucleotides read TGTGCCAGCAGCCATCTAACTAGCAGCCCCTACGAGCAGTACTTC.

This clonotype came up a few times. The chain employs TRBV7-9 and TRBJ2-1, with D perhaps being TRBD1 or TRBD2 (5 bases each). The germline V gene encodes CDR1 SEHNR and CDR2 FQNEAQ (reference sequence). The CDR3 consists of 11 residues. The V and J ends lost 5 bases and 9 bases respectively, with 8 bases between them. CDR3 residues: CASSLGAEQFF. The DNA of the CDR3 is TGTGCCAGCAGCCTCGGGGCTGAGCAGTTCTTC.

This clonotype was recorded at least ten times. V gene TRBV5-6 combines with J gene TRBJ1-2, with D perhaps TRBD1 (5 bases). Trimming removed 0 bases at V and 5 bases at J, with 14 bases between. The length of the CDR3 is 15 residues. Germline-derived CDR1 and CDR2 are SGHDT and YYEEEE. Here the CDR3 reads CASSLEGALPYGYTF. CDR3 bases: TGTGCCAGCAGCTTGGAAGGGGCCCTACCTTATGGCTACACCTTC.

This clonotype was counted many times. CDR3: CAWSVPGYTEAFF. The CDR3 DNA follows: TGTGCCTGGAGTGTACCGGGGTACACTGAAGCTTTCTTT. This rearrangement joins TRBV30 to TRBJ1-1; D gene ambiguous. V was clipped by 0 bases and J by 3 bases, with 8 bases between them. CDR1 is GTSNPN, CDR2 SVGIG, per germline (reference sequence). The CDR3 length is 13 residues. The complete variable domain, with remaining parts taken from reference TRBV30 and TRBJ1-1, reads SQTIHQWPATLVQPVGSPLSLECTVEGTSNPNLYWYRQAAGRGLQLLFYSVGIGQISSEVPQNLSASRPQDRQFILSSKKLLLSDSGFYLCAWSVPGYTEAFFGQGTRLTVV.

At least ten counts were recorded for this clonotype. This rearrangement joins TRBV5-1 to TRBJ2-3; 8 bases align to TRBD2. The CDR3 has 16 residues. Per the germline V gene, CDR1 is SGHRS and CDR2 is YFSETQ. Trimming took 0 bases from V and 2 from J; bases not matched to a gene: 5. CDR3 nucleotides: TGCGCCAGCAGCTTGGGACCTAGCGGGTTCACAGATACGCAGTATTTT. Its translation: CASSLGPSGFTDTQYF. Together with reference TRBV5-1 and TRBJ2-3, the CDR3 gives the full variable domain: KAGVTQTPRYLIKTRGQQVTLSCSPISGHRSVSWYQQTPGQGLQFLFEYFSETQRNKGNFPGRFSGRQFSNSRSEMNVSTLELGDSALYLCASSLGPSGFTDTQYFGPGTRLTVL.

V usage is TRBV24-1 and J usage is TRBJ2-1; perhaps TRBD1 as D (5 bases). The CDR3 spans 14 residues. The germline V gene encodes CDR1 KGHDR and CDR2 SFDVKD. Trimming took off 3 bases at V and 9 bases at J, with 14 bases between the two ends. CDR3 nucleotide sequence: TGTGCCACCAGTGATCCAGATGGGGCTAGTGAGCAGTTCTTC. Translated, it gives CATSDPDGASEQFF.

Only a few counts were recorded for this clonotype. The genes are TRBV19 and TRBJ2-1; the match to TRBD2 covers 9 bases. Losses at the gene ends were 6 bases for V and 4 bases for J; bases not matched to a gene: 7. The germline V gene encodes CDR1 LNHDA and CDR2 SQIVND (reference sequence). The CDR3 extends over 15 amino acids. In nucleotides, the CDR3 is TGTGCCAGTAGCCCTAGCGGGAACGTATACAATGAGCAGTTCTTC. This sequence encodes CASSPSGNVYNEQFF.

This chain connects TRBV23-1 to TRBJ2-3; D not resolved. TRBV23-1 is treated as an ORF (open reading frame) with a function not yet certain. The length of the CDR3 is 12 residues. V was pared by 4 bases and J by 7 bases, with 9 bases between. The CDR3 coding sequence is TGCGCCAGCAGTCCGTCCCCGAATACGCAGTATTTT. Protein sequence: CASSPSPNTQYF.

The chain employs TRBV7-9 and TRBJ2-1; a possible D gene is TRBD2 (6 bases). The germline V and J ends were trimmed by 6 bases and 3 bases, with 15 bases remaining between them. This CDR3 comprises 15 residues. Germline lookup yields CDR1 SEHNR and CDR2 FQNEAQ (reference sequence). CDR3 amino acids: CASRQISGGYNEQFF. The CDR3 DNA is TGTGCCAGCAGGCAGATTAGCGGAGGCTACAATGAGCAGTTCTTC.

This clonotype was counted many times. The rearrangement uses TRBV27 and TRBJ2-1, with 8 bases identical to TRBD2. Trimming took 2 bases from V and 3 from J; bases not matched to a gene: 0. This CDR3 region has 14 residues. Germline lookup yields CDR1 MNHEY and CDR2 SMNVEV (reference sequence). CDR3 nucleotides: TGTGCCAGCAGTTTAGCGGGAGGCTACAATGAGCAGTTCTTC. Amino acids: CASSLAGGYNEQFF.

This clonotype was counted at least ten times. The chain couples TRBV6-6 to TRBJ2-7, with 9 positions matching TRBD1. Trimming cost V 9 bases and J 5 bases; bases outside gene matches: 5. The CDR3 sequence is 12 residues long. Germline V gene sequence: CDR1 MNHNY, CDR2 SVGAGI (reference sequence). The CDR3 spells CASDRGGHEQYF. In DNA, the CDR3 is TGTGCCAGTGACAGGGGGGGCCACGAGCAGTACTTC.

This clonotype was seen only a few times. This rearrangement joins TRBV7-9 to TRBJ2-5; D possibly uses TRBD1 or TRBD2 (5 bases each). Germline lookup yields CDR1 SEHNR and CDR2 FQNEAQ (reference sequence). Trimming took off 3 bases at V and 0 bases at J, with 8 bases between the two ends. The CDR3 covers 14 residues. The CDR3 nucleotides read TGTGCCAGCAGCTTGGGACGACACCAAGAGACCCAGTACTTC. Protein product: CASSLGRHQETQYF.

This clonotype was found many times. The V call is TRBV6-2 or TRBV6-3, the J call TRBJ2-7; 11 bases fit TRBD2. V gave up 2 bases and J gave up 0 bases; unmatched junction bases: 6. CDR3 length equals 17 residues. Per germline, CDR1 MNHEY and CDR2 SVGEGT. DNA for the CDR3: TGTGCCAGCAGTTACCCAACTAGCGGGAGAGTCTCCTACGAGCAGTACTTC. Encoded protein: CASSYPTSGRVSYEQYF.